The sequence of this TCR beta chain was determined in a study of T cells after posttransplantation cyclophosphamide. J was trimmed by 10 bases and V by 6 bases; bases with no gene match: 6. CDR1 SGHTA and CDR2 FQGNSA come from the germline V gene. The CDR3 is 12 amino acids. Treatment was busulfan-fludarabine conditioning, a marrow graft, and cyclophosphamide on days +3 and +4. Profiling relied on immunoSEQ multiplex PCR, and the TCRdb table lists in-frame clones only, not all of them. The data contain about 16,000 clones, roughly nine tenths of them singletons. The V and J genes are TRBV7-2 and TRBJ1-1; 9 bases map to TRBD1. The sequencing here drew on CD4+ T cells sorted from blood, taken after allogeneic stem cell transplant with posttransplant cyclophosphamide. This receptor was obtained from a male patient between 60 and 69 years old who received an allogeneic stem cell transplant from a related donor and was CMV-positive. Some T cells may have originated in the graft donor. The CDR3 region is CASSQDRGVAFF. In DNA form, the CDR3 reads TGTGCCAGCAGTCAGGACAGGGGAGTAGCTTTCTTT. Variable domain in full (rest from reference TRBV7-2 and TRBJ1-1): GAGVSQSPSNKVTEKGKDVELRCDPISGHTALYWYRQSLGQGLEFLIYFQGNSAPDKSGLPSDRFSAERTGGSVSTLTIQRTQQEDSAVYLCASSQDRGVAFFGQGTRLTVV.